This T cell receptor beta chain was retrieved from a study of blood T cell repertoires in COVID-19. Study background: Whether acute or convalescent, the COVID-19 samples came from the United States, Italy and Spain. The cDNA or gDNA used as material had been derived from T cells, B-cell-depleted T cells, or PBMCs.

Germline V gene sequence: CDR1 SGHVS, CDR2 FQNEAQ. This CDR3 region has 16 residues. The V and J ends lost 2 bases and 5 bases, in that order; junction bases with no gene match: 7. Original processing methods: For nucleated cells, counts were estimated from reference gene primer amplification. Clones were read by immunoSEQ multiplex PCR, and TCRdb kept only the in-frame ones, dropping some. The D gene and trimming were derived from the DNA, and the V and J assignments and clone size from that table. The sample carries 390,000 or so clones, nearly 90% recorded once. The sequenced material came from peripheral blood. The chain carries TRBV7-8 and TRBJ2-7, with 12 nucleotides matching TRBD2. The receptor was isolated from a man aged 18 to 35 with active or convalescent COVID-19. CDR3 nucleotides: TGTGCCAGCAGCTTAACTGGACTAGCGGGGACTAACGAGCAGTACTTC. Its protein product is CASSLTGLAGTNEQYF.